Below, 2 T cell receptor beta chains from the same sample are listed, as sequenced in a study of shared clonotypes between healthy human individuals. Naive CD8 cells comprised CD45RO-negative, CCR7-positively selected cells, excluding terminally differentiated effector memory CD45RA+ cells. TCRdb's table, derived via immunoSEQ multiplex PCR, lists solely in-frame clones and lacks some. The data hold about 2,200,000 clones, with 93% observed a single time. Sequenced sample: naive CD8+ T cells from PBMCs. The source is a man aged 18-30 years in good health. Some clones in this sample may be carry-over from other donors' samples.

The chain combines TRBV2 with TRBJ2-7; 9 nucleotides agree with TRBD1. Germline V lookup: CDR1 SNHLY, CDR2 FYNNEI. The V segment lost 7 bases and the J segment 2 bases; nucleotides outside the gene matches: 6. The CDR3 has 14 amino acids. The CDR3 sequence is CASKSRDRAYEQYF. DNA for the CDR3: TGTGCCAGCAAGAGCCGGGACAGGGCCTACGAGCAGTACTTC.

V usage is TRBV29-1 and J usage is TRBJ2-7, with D possibly being TRBD2 (5 bases). In germline, CDR1 is SQVTM, CDR2 ANQGSEA. Trimming pared 6 bases from V and 0 bases from J, leaving 12 bases between. This CDR3 contains 13 residues. The chain's CDR3 is CSVGDSDSYEQYF. The CDR3 region has the DNA TGCAGCGTCGGGGATTCAGACTCCTACGAGCAGTACTTC.